One sample yielded the 14 T cell receptor beta chains listed below, sequenced in a study of Ad26.COV2.S vaccination and SARS-CoV-2 variants. Treatment here: 15 to 20 received Ad26.COV2.S at low or high dose, single or two shots; roughly five received placebo; per-sample allocation not given. Specimens were obtained on day 63 following the first vaccine or placebo injection. Produced via immunoSEQ multiplex PCR; TCRdb's table is partial and in-frame only. The data contain about 440,000 clones, roughly 87% of them seen just once; the ten biggest clones take up around 4.5%. The source was peripheral blood, collected in a trial of Ad26.COV2.S vaccine versus placebo. Source of these receptors: a person aged 18-65 years who received the Ad26.COV2.S COVID-19 vaccine or a placebo.

The chain links TRBV7-2 to TRBJ2-7; 11 positions match TRBD2. Germline values: CDR1 SGHTA, CDR2 FQGNSA. V shed 5 bases and J 4 bases; nucleotides not matched to a gene: 4. This CDR3 contains 14 residues. The CDR3 region is CASSVGLAEYEQYF. CDR3 coding DNA: TGTGCCAGCAGCGTGGGACTAGCGGAGTACGAGCAGTACTTC.

The chain has TRBV28 and TRBJ1-1; possibly TRBD1 for D (5 bases). The CDR3 runs to 13 residues. CDR1 and CDR2 (germline): MDHEN, SYDVKM. V dropped 5 bases and J dropped 7 bases, with 14 bases sitting between them. The CDR3 loop is CASSPRGRIEAFF. CDR3 nucleotide sequence: TGTGCCAGCAGTCCCCGGGGCCGGATTGAAGCTTTCTTT. Together with reference TRBV28 and TRBJ1-1, the CDR3 gives the full variable domain: DVKVTQSSRYLVKRTGEKVFLECVQDMDHENMFWYRQDPGLGLRLIYFSYDVKMKEKGDIPEGYSVSREKKERFSLILESASTNQTSMYLCASSPRGRIEAFFGQGTRLTVV.

The rearrangement links TRBV27 to TRBJ2-3, with D tentatively TRBD1 (6 bases). The germline CDR1 and CDR2 sequences are MNHEY and SMNVEV (reference sequence). V lost 2 bases to trimming and J lost 6 bases, with 18 bases between them. The CDR3 is 16 amino acids. This chain's CDR3 is CASSLRGRLGVDTQYF. The CDR3 DNA follows: TGTGCCAGCAGTTTAAGGGGGAGACTTGGGGTGGATACGCAGTATTTT.

The chain couples TRBV19 to TRBJ2-7; 11 positions match TRBD2. V shed 10 bases and J 4 bases; nucleotides not matched to a gene: 9. The V gene's germline CDR1 is LNHDA and CDR2 SQIVND (reference sequence). The CDR3 length is 14 residues. The CDR3 protein is CATSGLAGLYEQYF. The CDR3 DNA reads TGTGCCACCTCAGGACTAGCGGGCCTATACGAGCAGTACTTC.

This clone was detected a few times. This chain connects TRBV4-1 to TRBJ2-1; D tentatively fits TRBD1 or TRBD2 (5 bases each). In germline, CDR1 is MGHRA, CDR2 YSYEKL. Between the trimmed V and J ends, which lost 0 bases and 9 bases, there was a span of 6 bases. This CDR3 spans 12 amino acids. This chain's CDR3 is CASSQDGGEQFF. DNA for the CDR3: TGCGCCAGCAGCCAAGATGGGGGTGAGCAGTTCTTC.

The chain employs TRBV7-8 and TRBJ2-7; D is ambiguous. CDR3 size: 15 residues. The ends were cut back, 5 bases at V and 0 bases at J, with 14 bases in the middle. Per the germline V gene, CDR1 is SGHVS and CDR2 is FQNEAQ. CDR3 sequence: CASSTKVGISYEQYF. CDR3 DNA: TGTGCCAGCAGCACAAAGGTGGGGATCTCCTACGAGCAGTACTTC.

The gene calls are TRBV24-1 and TRBJ2-1; TRBD2 matches at 7 bases. This CDR3 has 16 amino acids. Looked up from germline, CDR1 is KGHDR and CDR2 is SFDVKD. V dropped 3 bases and J dropped 6; count of bases not matched to a gene: 10. The CDR3 loop reads CATSDVTGGGTNEQFF. For the CDR3, the DNA is TGTGCCACCAGTGATGTAACGGGGGGTGGAACCAATGAGCAGTTCTTC.

This chain uses TRBV3-1 (or the pseudogene TRBV3-2) with TRBJ2-7, with 14 bases identical to TRBD2. The CDR3 has 17 residues. V gave up 3 bases and J gave up 3 bases; unmatched junction bases: 7. Germline lookup yields CDR1 LGHDT and CDR2 YNNKEL (reference sequence). This CDR3 is CASSQGLAGEPFYEQYF. In DNA form, the CDR3 reads TGTGCCAGCAGCCAGGGACTAGCGGGAGAGCCCTTCTACGAGCAGTACTTC.

The CDR3 sequence is CASSGHGLAGYNEQFF. Here the CDR3 DNA reads TGTGCCAGCAGCGGACACGGACTAGCGGGCTACAATGAGCAGTTCTTC. The rearrangement joins TRBV13 to TRBJ2-1; TRBD2 matches at 11 bases. The V gene's germline CDR1 is PRHDT and CDR2 FYEKMQ (reference sequence). The CDR3 is made up of 16 amino acids. The V and J ends lost 5 bases and 3 bases, in that order; junction bases with no gene match: 6.

The rearrangement links TRBV2 to TRBJ2-7; the match to TRBD2 covers 10 bases. V dropped 5 bases and J dropped 6; count of bases not matched to a gene: 7. The CDR3 is made up of 14 amino acids. Germline V gene lookup returns CDR1 SNHLY and CDR2 FYNNEI. The CDR3 nucleotides are TGTGCCAGCAGTCCCAGCGGGAGGGCCGCCGAGCAGTACTTC. It specifies CASSPSGRAAEQYF.

DNA for the CDR3: TGTGCCAGCAGCACTCGCTGGAACCAAGAGACCCAGTACTTC. Translated, it gives CASSTRWNQETQYF. The chain joins TRBV28 to TRBJ2-5; D is undetermined. Trimming pared 6 bases from V and 0 bases from J, leaving 11 bases between. Germline loops: CDR1 MDHEN, CDR2 SYDVKM. This CDR3 has 14 amino acids.

This clone was seen only once. The chain carries TRBV5-4 and TRBJ2-7, with TRBD2 matching 7 bases. CDR1 and CDR2 from the germline V gene are SGHNT and YYREEE (reference sequence). This CDR3 is built from 13 residues. Trimming cost V 3 bases and J 2 bases; bases outside gene matches: 2. In nucleotides, the CDR3 is TGTGCCAGCAGCTCCGGGACTACCTACGAGCAGTACTTC. Translation: CASSSGTTYEQYF.

The chain couples TRBV7-2 to TRBJ2-3; maybe TRBD2 (6 bases). V was trimmed by 2 bases and J by 0 bases, leaving 9 bases between them. CDR1 SGHTA and CDR2 FQGNSA come from the germline V gene. The CDR3 has 15 amino acids. CDR3 sequence: CASSLTEGSTDTQYF. DNA for the CDR3: TGTGCCAGCAGCTTAACGGAGGGAAGCACAGATACGCAGTATTTT.

This chain uses TRBV10-3 with TRBJ2-3; the match to TRBD2 covers 7 bases. The CDR3 spans 16 residues. Germline loops: CDR1 ENHRY, CDR2 SYGVKD. V shed 0 bases and J 0 bases; nucleotides not matched to a gene: 3. In DNA form, the CDR3 reads TGTGCCATCAGTGAGTCTAGCGGGTATAGCACAGATACGCAGTATTTT. This codes for CAISESSGYSTDTQYF.